This is a list of T cell receptor beta chains from one sample in a study of OX40 agonist ivuxolimab in advanced cancers. The data were produced by immunoSEQ multiplex PCR, yet TCRdb's version contains in-frame clones alone and is incomplete. The sample carries 86,000 or so clones, 92% recorded once. Sequenced here: CD4+ or CD8+ T cells sorted from blood, sampled in a trial of the OX40 agonist ivuxolimab. The origin of the receptors is an adult with an advanced solid tumor such as melanoma, head and neck, liver or kidney cancer. Each CDR3 is given with its conserved first and last residue. Fields, in order: J gene, clone size, D gene, V gene, CDR3 protein, CDR3 DNA. The D gene is left open where the match is weak. The listing skips clone size in some rows; elsewhere it reads once, few, many or a size class.

J: TRBJ2-1
size: NA
D: NA
V: TRBV12-5
CDR3: CASGLDNEQFF
DNA: TGTGCTAGTGGTTTGGACAATGAGCAGTTCTTC

J: TRBJ1-2
size: few
D: NA
V: TRBV15
CDR3: CATSRRVNGYTF
DNA: TGTGCCACCAGCAGGCGGGTCAATGGCTACACCTTC

J: TRBJ2-3
size: NA
D: NA
V: TRBV18
CDR3: CASSPSGSTDTQYF
DNA: TGTGCCAGCTCACCAAGCGGGAGCACAGATACGCAGTATTTT

J: TRBJ2-3
size: NA
D: TRBD2
V: TRBV9
CDR3: CASSKSGGAPDTQYF
DNA: TGTGCCAGCAGCAAAAGCGGGGGGGCACCAGATACGCAGTATTTT

J: TRBJ2-7
size: once
D: TRBD2
V: TRBV19
CDR3: CASTISSGGSYEQYF
DNA: TGTGCCAGTACGATTTCTAGCGGAGGCAGCTACGAGCAGTACTTC

J: TRBJ2-6
size: NA
D: NA
V: TRBV6-9
CDR3: CASDSGANVLTF
DNA: TGTGCCAGTGACTCTGGGGCCAACGTCCTGACTTTC

J: TRBJ2-7
size: NA
D: NA
V: TRBV19
CDR3: CASSIPGSSYEQYF
DNA: TGTGCCAGTAGTATCCCCGGGAGCTCCTACGAGCAGTACTTC

J: TRBJ1-1
size: NA
D: NA
V: TRBV9
CDR3: CASSPHAGGGLQLEAFF
DNA: TGTGCCAGCAGCCCTCACGCCGGGGGGGGGCTACAACTGGAAGCTTTCTTT

J: TRBJ2-7
size: NA
D: NA
V: TRBV18
CDR3: CASSPSRDSEQYF
DNA: TGTGCCAGCTCACCATCCAGGGATAGCGAGCAGTACTTC

J: TRBJ1-6
size: NA
D: NA
V: TRBV27
CDR3: CASSEGVTVSLHF
DNA: TGTGCCAGCAGTGAGGGGGTGACAGTCTCCCTCCACTTT

J: TRBJ2-1
size: NA
D: NA
V: TRBV5-1
CDR3: CASSLSRGGLNEQFF
DNA: TGCGCCAGCAGCTTGTCCCGGGGTGGCCTTAATGAGCAGTTCTTC

J: TRBJ2-1
size: NA
D: TRBD1
V: TRBV27
CDR3: CASSLRQGYNEQFF
DNA: TGTGCCAGCAGTTTACGACAGGGTTACAATGAGCAGTTCTTC

J: TRBJ2-5
size: NA
D: NA
V: TRBV11-3
CDR3: CASSRTLEETQYF
DNA: TGTGCCAGCAGCCGGACTCTGGAGGAGACCCAGTACTTC

J: TRBJ1-2
size: once
D: TRBD1
V: TRBV5-1
CDR3: CASSLFGTGPYGYTF
DNA: TGCGCCAGCAGCTTGTTTGGGACAGGACCCTATGGCTACACCTTC

J: TRBJ1-2
size: NA
D: NA
V: TRBV2
CDR3: CASRPDEYGYTF
DNA: TGTGCCAGCAGGCCGGACGAATATGGCTACACCTTC

J: TRBJ2-5
size: NA
D: NA
V: TRBV5-5
CDR3: CASSLQGSQETQYF
DNA: TGTGCCAGCAGCTTGCAGGGGAGCCAAGAGACCCAGTACTTC

J: TRBJ1-6
size: NA
D: NA
V: TRBV6-5
CDR3: CASSRTRSPLHF
DNA: TGTGCCAGCAGTCGGACCCGATCACCCCTCCACTTT

J: TRBJ1-2
size: NA
D: NA
V: TRBV9
CDR3: CASSVGRGSNYGYTF
DNA: TGTGCCAGCAGCGTAGGGCGGGGCTCCAACTATGGCTACACCTTC

J: TRBJ1-2
size: NA
D: NA
V: TRBV18
CDR3: CASSPGLFDYGYTF
DNA: TGTGCCAGCTCACCAGGACTTTTCGACTATGGCTACACCTTC

J: TRBJ2-7
size: NA
D: NA
V: TRBV5-1
CDR3: CASSQPSTRGHSYEQYF
DNA: TGCGCCAGCAGCCAACCTTCGACCAGGGGTCACTCCTACGAGCAGTACTTC

J: TRBJ2-1
size: NA
D: NA
V: TRBV7-6
CDR3: CASSRDLWGDNEQFF
DNA: TGTGCCAGCAGCCGGGACCTATGGGGGGACAATGAGCAGTTCTTC

J: TRBJ1-6
size: NA
D: NA
V: TRBV4-1
CDR3: CASSQATESPLHF
DNA: TGCGCCAGCAGCCAAGCGACAGAATCACCCCTCCACTTT

J: TRBJ2-7
size: NA
D: NA
V: TRBV7-5
CDR3: CARSPQRDHPYEQYF
DNA: TGTGCCAGAAGCCCCCAGCGGGATCATCCCTACGAGCAGTACTTC